What follows describes a single T cell receptor beta chain. Its antigen is unknown. These data are taken from a study of T cell responses to AZD1222 COVID-19 vaccine. Trimming shortened V by 3 bases and J by 9 bases, and 16 bases separated the two germline ends. This CDR3 has 14 residues. In germline, CDR1 is SGDLS, CDR2 YYNGEE. The data were produced by immunoSEQ multiplex PCR, yet TCRdb's version contains in-frame clones alone and is incomplete. The table lists 180,000 or so clones, 88% of them singletons. Study results and caveats: Recipients of AZD1222 seropositive at baseline numbered only 5 to 7.

J is TRBJ1-5 and V is TRBV9; TRBD1 is a possible D gene (5 bases). This receptor was obtained from an adult who received the AZD1222 COVID-19 vaccine. Sequencing used peripheral blood, obtained 28 days after the second AZD1222 dose. The DNA for the CDR3 is TGTGCCAGCAGCGGCCGGGACGGTCGTGGGCCCCAGCATTTT. It yields the protein CASSGRDGRGPQHF. The variable domain in full, with the rest retrieved from reference TRBV9 and TRBJ1-5, is DSGVTQTPKHLITATGQRVTLRCSPRSGDLSVYWYQQSLDQGLQFLIQYYNGEERAKGNILERFSAQQFPDLHSELNLSSLELGDSALYFCASSGRDGRGPQHFGDGTRLSIL.